This passage covers 22 T cell receptor beta chains from one sample sequenced in a study of PD-1 blockade in mismatch repair-deficient tumors. These TCRs' antigens remain unknown. Indicated time point: identical approximately nine-day culture without peptide (control). The data were produced by immunoSEQ multiplex PCR, yet TCRdb's version contains in-frame clones alone and is incomplete. Among more than 13,000 clones listed, about nine tenths were seen once. The starting material was cells cultured in vitro, obtained from a patient treated with pembrolizumab. Receptor source: an adult with mismatch repair-deficient cancer.

The chain uses TRBV7-3 and TRBJ2-7; D is uncertain. The ends were cut back, 1 base at V and 2 bases at J, with 6 bases in the middle. Germline V gene data show CDR1 as SGHTA and CDR2 as FQGTGA. The CDR3 runs 13 residues. The CDR3 region is CASSLNRAYEQYF. The CDR3 region has the DNA TGTGCCAGCAGCTTAAACAGAGCCTACGAGCAGTACTTC.

The rearrangement joins TRBV25-1 to TRBJ1-1; D is perhaps TRBD1 (5 bases). Per germline, CDR1 MGHDK and CDR2 SYGVNS. The V end was cut by 4 bases, the J end by 4 bases, with 25 bases between. CDR3 length: 18 residues. In DNA form, the CDR3 reads TGTGCCAGCAGTGGGGGGGAAAGACTTACGGCCCTAGCCACTGAAGCTTTCTTT. Protein product: CASSGGERLTALATEAFF.

The CDR3 bases are TGTGCCAGCAGCCCCGGGAGGGCCACTGAAGCTTTCTTT. Translation gives CASSPGRATEAFF. J is TRBJ1-1 and V is TRBV7-3, with D uncertain. Germline V gives CDR1 SGHTA, CDR2 FQGTGA. The CDR3 spans 13 residues. Trimming removed 5 bases at V and 4 bases at J, with 11 bases between.

The rearrangement uses TRBV28 and TRBJ2-1; D ambiguous. The CDR3 sequence is 11 residues long. Looked up from germline, CDR1 is MDHEN and CDR2 is SYDVKM. Trimming removed 8 bases at V and 5 bases at J, with 7 bases between. CDR3 nucleotide sequence: TGTGCCAGCCCCAAGAACAATGAGCAGTTCTTC. This sequence encodes CASPKNNEQFF. Filled out from reference TRBV28 and TRBJ2-1, the complete variable domain reads DVKVTQSSRYLVKRTGEKVFLECVQDMDHENMFWYRQDPGLGLRLIYFSYDVKMKEKGDIPEGYSVSREKKERFSLILESASTNQTSMYLCASPKNNEQFFGPGTRLTVL.

The genes are TRBV28 and TRBJ2-7, with 8 nucleotides matching TRBD2. The germline V gene encodes CDR1 MDHEN and CDR2 SYDVKM. This CDR3 comprises 14 residues. The trim removed 7 bases at V and 3 bases at J, leaving 8 bases unmatched. CDR3 amino acids: CASNIAGTGYEQYF. The DNA for the CDR3 is TGTGCCAGCAATATAGCGGGAACGGGCTACGAGCAGTACTTC.

The V and J genes are TRBV13 and TRBJ2-7; 7 nucleotides align to TRBD1. Per the germline V gene, CDR1 is PRHDT and CDR2 is FYEKMQ (reference sequence). The length of the CDR3 is 15 residues. The trim removed 5 bases at V and 12 bases at J, leaving 19 bases unmatched. CDR3 loop: CASSPEGTEGPTPYF. CDR3 sequence (DNA): TGTGCCAGCAGCCCTGAGGGGACAGAGGGACCTACACCGTACTTC.

The V gene is TRBV28, the J gene TRBJ2-5, with D perhaps given as TRBD1 or TRBD2 (5 bases each). Trimming took off 8 bases at V and 2 bases at J, with 12 bases between the two ends. In germline, CDR1 is MDHEN, CDR2 SYDVKM. CDR3 size: 13 residues. This CDR3 reads CASRDGFQETQYF. The CDR3, as DNA: TGTGCCAGCCGGGACGGCTTTCAAGAGACCCAGTACTTC.

This clone has more than one count but fewer than ten. The CDR3 coding sequence is TGCGCCAGCAGCCCCGGACGGGGGAGCAATCAGCCCCAGCATTTT. Translated, it gives CASSPGRGSNQPQHF. The chain carries TRBV5-1 and TRBJ1-5; D possibly corresponds to TRBD1 (5 bases). Trimming removed 4 bases from V and 1 base from J, with 12 bases in between. Per germline, CDR1 SGHRS and CDR2 YFSETQ. The CDR3 sequence is 15 residues long. Complete variable domain (other parts from reference TRBV5-1 and TRBJ1-5): KAGVTQTPRYLIKTRGQQVTLSCSPISGHRSVSWYQQTPGQGLQFLFEYFSETQRNKGNFPGRFSGRQFSNSRSEMNVSTLELGDSALYLCASSPGRGSNQPQHFGDGTRLSIL.

Concerning this clone itself: Germline is not matched at one junction end, which may reflect a read error. J is TRBJ2-5 and V is TRBV7-8; the D gene is possibly TRBD1 (6 bases). This CDR3 region has 19 residues. Germline V lookup: CDR1 SGHVS, CDR2 FQNEAQ. The CDR3 coding sequence is TGTGCCAGCAGCGTAGCGATAACAGGGCTACGGGTGTACCAAGAGACCCAGTACTTC. This translates into CASSVAITGLRVYQETQYF.

This clone was seen only once. V is TRBV7-7 and J is TRBJ2-2, with 7 nucleotides matching TRBD1. Per the germline V gene, CDR1 is SSHAT and CDR2 is FNYEAQ (reference sequence). V lost 2 bases, J lost 5 bases, and 2 bases stayed unmatched. There are 14 residues in the CDR3. For the CDR3, the DNA is TGTGCCAGCAGCTTAACAGGGGTTACCGGGGAGCTGTTTTTT. Translated, it gives CASSLTGVTGELFF.

V and J are TRBV9 and TRBJ2-2, with a tentative D call TRBD1 (6 bases). The germline V gene encodes CDR1 SGDLS and CDR2 YYNGEE. Trimming stripped 0 bases from V and 5 bases from J, with 14 bases between. The CDR3 spans 16 residues. CDR3 coding DNA: TGTGCCAGCAGCGTAGCTTCCAGGGGTGGTACCGGGGAGCTGTTTTTT. Translating gives CASSVASRGGTGELFF.

This chain links TRBV28 with TRBJ2-5; D is possibly TRBD2 (6 bases). The germline V gene has CDR1 MDHEN and CDR2 SYDVKM. CDR3 length equals 11 residues. Trimming took 6 bases from V and 13 from J, leaving 15 bases between them. DNA of the CDR3: TGTGCCAGCAGGGGACTGGCTAAGTGGTACTTC. Protein sequence: CASRGLAKWYF. The full variable domain, completed using reference TRBV28 and TRBJ2-5, is DVKVTQSSRYLVKRTGEKVFLECVQDMDHENMFWYRQDPGLGLRLIYFSYDVKMKEKGDIPEGYSVSREKKERFSLILESASTNQTSMYLCASRGLAKWYFGPGTRLLVL.

The rearrangement links TRBV7-9 to TRBJ2-7; D is possibly TRBD1 or TRBD2 (5 bases each). The CDR3 is 16 residues long. Trimming took 11 bases from V and 2 from J, leaving 25 bases between them. Germline CDR1 reads SEHNR; CDR2 reads FQNEAQ (reference sequence). The CDR3, as DNA: TGTGCCTGCGAGAGGACCCTGGGGGAATACGCCTACGAGCAGTACTTC. Amino acid sequence: CACERTLGEYAYEQYF.

This chain links TRBV27 with TRBJ1-5; D is uncertain. The V and J ends lost 2 bases and 4 bases respectively, with 0 bases between them. Germline values: CDR1 MNHEY, CDR2 SMNVEV (reference sequence). The CDR3 has 11 residues. CDR3 DNA: TGTGCCAGCAGTTTAAATCAGCCCCAGCATTTT. This sequence encodes CASSLNQPQHF.

V and J are TRBV9 and TRBJ1-1; possibly TRBD1 for D (5 bases). Trimming removed 4 bases at V and 5 bases at J, with 18 bases between. Germline V gene lookup returns CDR1 SGDLS and CDR2 YYNGEE. This CDR3 has 15 residues. The CDR3 reads CASSPVAQGQTEAFF. The CDR3, as DNA: TGTGCCAGCAGCCCCGTAGCCCAGGGTCAAACTGAAGCTTTCTTT. Complete variable domain (other parts from reference TRBV9 and TRBJ1-1): DSGVTQTPKHLITATGQRVTLRCSPRSGDLSVYWYQQSLDQGLQFLIQYYNGEERAKGNILERFSAQQFPDLHSELNLSSLELGDSALYFCASSPVAQGQTEAFFGQGTRLTVV.

The rearrangement links TRBV27 to TRBJ2-7; TRBD2 matches at 7 bases. Germline V gene data show CDR1 as MNHEY and CDR2 as SMNVEV (reference sequence). CDR3 length: 17 amino acids. The V and J ends lost 0 bases and 2 bases, in that order; junction bases with no gene match: 10. The CDR3 DNA is TGTGCCAGCAGTTTATCGCGGAGGGCGGGAGTGCCCTACGAGCAGTACTTC. Its translation is CASSLSRRAGVPYEQYF.

This chain connects TRBV7-3 to TRBJ2-3, with TRBD2 matching 8 bases. Germline lookup yields CDR1 SGHTA and CDR2 FQGTGA. Trimming removed 0 bases from V and 6 bases from J; junction bases left unmatched: 8. The CDR3 runs 16 residues. CDR3 in DNA: TGTGCCAGCAGCTTAACGGCTACTAGCGGCGCCGATACGCAGTATTTT. It specifies CASSLTATSGADTQYF.

The rearrangement links TRBV27 to TRBJ2-3; D is uncertain. The length of the CDR3 is 14 residues. CDR1 is MNHEY, CDR2 SMNVEV, per germline (reference sequence). The V gene lost 8 bases and the J gene lost 2 bases, with 14 bases spanning the gap. The CDR3 loop reads CASRGVRPTDTQYF. CDR3 bases: TGTGCCAGCCGTGGGGTCAGGCCCACAGATACGCAGTATTTT.

This rearrangement joins TRBV2 to TRBJ2-1; D gene unclear. The V and J ends lost 7 bases and 2 bases respectively, with 9 bases between them. The V gene's germline CDR1 is SNHLY and CDR2 FYNNEI. This CDR3 is 13 amino acids long. The CDR3 DNA is TGTGCCAGCACGAACAGCGCCTACAATGAGCAGTTCTTC. Protein: CASTNSAYNEQFF.

The J gene is TRBJ2-5, the V gene TRBV30; 7 bases map to TRBD2. Germline lookup yields CDR1 GTSNPN and CDR2 SVGIG (reference sequence). V lost 0 bases and J lost 5; bases outside the gene matches: 9. This CDR3 has 15 amino acids. CDR3 in DNA: TGTGCCTGGAGTGTACGTCTCAGGGAGGGGGAGACCCAGTACTTC. Amino acids: CAWSVRLREGETQYF.

J is TRBJ1-2 and V is TRBV7-9; the D gene is possibly TRBD1 (6 bases). The CDR3 contains 14 residues. V was pared by 5 bases and J by 6 bases, with 16 bases between. Germline CDR1 SEHNR, CDR2 FQNEAQ (reference sequence). DNA for the CDR3: TGTGCCAGCAGCCGGACAGAGTTTATCGATGGCTACACCTTC. Translating gives CASSRTEFIDGYTF.

The chain carries TRBV5-6 and TRBJ1-3; TRBD1 is a possible D gene (5 bases). Germline V gene lookup returns CDR1 SGHDT and CDR2 YYEEEE. This CDR3 spans 16 amino acids. The germline V and J ends were trimmed by 2 bases and 2 bases, with 14 bases remaining between them. The CDR3 nucleotides are TGTGCCAGCAGCTTAGGGACGTCGAGGGCTGGAAACACCATATATTTT. Its protein product is CASSLGTSRAGNTIYF.